This entry lists 21 T cell receptor beta chains sequenced from one sample in a study of T cell responses to AZD1222 COVID-19 vaccine (dated by TCRdb to about 2021). Receptor libraries were prepared by the immunoSEQ multiplex PCR assay. What TCRdb holds here is the immuneACCESS table cut down to in-frame rearrangements. Part of the clones is not present; checked against another copy, under half of the missing clones reflect an unresolved V gene, and the others are unexplained. For this sample there are 84,000 or so clones; over 85% appear just once. 2.2% of the sample is in the top ten clones. The time point label of this sample denotes: baseline before first vaccination. The sample was peripheral blood, taken on day 0 of AZD1222 vaccination. The source is an adult in good health.

In its sample, this clone was seen a few times. The V call is TRBV7-8, the J call TRBJ1-4; TRBD1 is a possible D gene (5 bases). The CDR3 spans 16 residues. V dropped 3 bases and J dropped 4 bases, with 15 bases sitting between them. Germline loops: CDR1 SGHVS, CDR2 FQNEAQ. CDR3 sequence (DNA): TGTGCCAGCAGCTTGGGGCGGGGGGAGAGTAATGAAAAACTGTTTTTT. As protein: CASSLGRGESNEKLFF.

V and J are TRBV10-2 and TRBJ1-2; a possible D gene is TRBD1 (6 bases). V was trimmed by 2 bases and J by 4 bases, leaving 14 bases between them. CDR3 length: 15 residues. The germline V gene encodes CDR1 WSHSY and CDR2 SAAADI. The CDR3 loop reads CASSELVGAAYGYTF. The CDR3 region has the DNA TGCGCCAGCAGTGAGCTGGTGGGGGCGGCCTATGGCTACACCTTC.

The J gene is TRBJ2-3, the V gene TRBV9; 10 bases line up with TRBD1. The CDR3 runs to 16 residues. Germline CDR1 SGDLS, CDR2 YYNGEE. Losses at the gene ends were 4 bases for V and 3 bases for J; bases not matched to a gene: 8. CDR3 sequence: CASSPGTGAFTDTQYF. The CDR3 DNA sequence: TGTGCCAGCAGCCCCGGGACAGGGGCTTTTACAGATACGCAGTATTTT.

The V call is TRBV10-3, the J call TRBJ1-6; TRBD1 matches 7 bases. Germline V gene data show CDR1 as ENHRY and CDR2 as SYGVKD. CDR3 length equals 16 residues. Trimming cost V 5 bases and J 6 bases; bases outside gene matches: 10. In nucleotides, the CDR3 is TGTGCCATCAGTCTCGGCGGGACAGATGGTAATTCACCCCTCCACTTT. It yields the protein CAISLGGTDGNSPLHF.

The chain links TRBV3-1 (or the pseudogene TRBV3-2) to TRBJ2-2; D tentatively fits TRBD1 or TRBD2 (7 bases each). V was shortened by 9 bases and J by 5 bases, with 13 bases between the two germline ends. This CDR3 spans 13 amino acids. From germline, CDR1 is LGHDT and CDR2 YNNKEL (reference sequence). The CDR3 spells CASYRGGTGELFF. The DNA of the CDR3 is TGTGCCAGTTACAGGGGAGGGACCGGGGAGCTGTTTTTT.

The chain uses TRBV6-2 or TRBV6-3 and TRBJ2-4; D is possibly TRBD1 (7 bases). There are 17 residues in the CDR3. Germline V gives CDR1 MNHEY, CDR2 SVGEGT. V dropped 6 bases and J dropped 2 bases, with 20 bases sitting between them. The CDR3 DNA follows: TGTGCCAGCAGCAATTACAGGGGTGGCGGGACCAAAAACATTCAGTACTTC. Translated: CASSNYRGGGTKNIQYF.

The chain combines TRBV10-1 with TRBJ2-1; D might be TRBD2 (6 bases). Germline CDR1 WNHNN, CDR2 SYGVQD (reference sequence). The CDR3 is made up of 18 amino acids. V lost 0 bases, J lost 7 bases, and 22 bases lay in between. CDR3 region: CASSESERAPIPSNEQFF. The CDR3 DNA reads TGCGCCAGCAGTGAGTCGGAGCGGGCCCCCATCCCCTCTAATGAGCAGTTCTTC.

The chain is built from TRBV7-2 and TRBJ2-7; no reliable D call. Trimming shortened V by 5 bases and J by 0 bases, and 14 bases separated the two germline ends. Germline CDR1 SGHTA, CDR2 FQGNSA. The CDR3 has 15 residues. CDR3 loop: CASSPTGSSSYEQYF. The CDR3 region has the DNA TGTGCCAGCAGCCCGACCGGGTCCAGCTCCTACGAGCAGTACTTC.

This sequence joins TRBV15 and TRBJ1-4, with 10 bases lining up with TRBD1. CDR3 length: 15 amino acids. The V gene end was trimmed by 2 bases and the J gene end by 6 bases; junction bases not matched to a gene: 3. Per germline, CDR1 LNHNV and CDR2 YYDKDF (reference sequence). CDR3 region: CATSRPGQGDEKLFF. The CDR3 bases are TGTGCCACCAGCAGACCCGGACAGGGGGATGAAAAACTGTTTTTT. Complete variable domain (other parts from reference TRBV15 and TRBJ1-4): DAMVIQNPRYQVTQFGKPVTLSCSQTLNHNVMYWYQQKSSQAPKLLFHYYDKDFNNEADTPDNFQSRRPNTSFCFLDIRSPGLGDTAMYLCATSRPGQGDEKLFFGSGTQLSVL.

The rearrangement joins TRBV29-1 to TRBJ2-3; D unclear. CDR3 length: 13 residues. Germline CDR1 reads SQVTM; CDR2 reads ANQGSEA. The V and J ends lost 2 bases and 4 bases respectively, with 10 bases between them. The CDR3 DNA sequence: TGCAGCGTTGAAAACCTGGGCCCAGATACGCAGTATTTT. This sequence encodes CSVENLGPDTQYF.

This clone was recorded only once. V and J are TRBV12-3 or TRBV12-4 and TRBJ1-6, with D possibly being TRBD1 (5 bases). This CDR3 has 13 amino acids. The V end was cut by 2 bases, the J end by 10 bases, with 9 bases between. The CDR3 sequence: CASSLQGGSPLHF. CDR3 nucleotide sequence: TGTGCCAGCAGTTTACAGGGCGGATCACCCCTCCACTTT.

V is TRBV18 and J is TRBJ1-1, with 9 bases matching TRBD1. CDR1 is KGHSH, CDR2 LQKENI, per germline. Trimming at V came to 5 bases and at J to 1 base, leaving 14 bases not matched to a gene. The CDR3 has 18 residues. The CDR3 DNA is TGTGCCAGCTCATCCCTCTCACAGGGGGCAGGTGGGAACACTGAAGCTTTCTTT. This sequence encodes CASSSLSQGAGGNTEAFF.

This clone was detected only a few times. The chain links TRBV5-6 to TRBJ2-7; D perhaps matches TRBD2 (5 bases). V lost 6 bases and J lost 0, with 13 bases in between. From germline, CDR1 is SGHDT and CDR2 YYEEEE. The CDR3 totals 14 residues. The CDR3 DNA follows: TGTGCCAGCACCTCCTCAGGAGGCTCCTACGAGCAGTACTTC. Translation: CASTSSGGSYEQYF. Based on the CDR3 plus reference TRBV5-6 and TRBJ2-7, the full variable domain is DAGVTQSPTHLIKTRGQQVTLRCSPKSGHDTVSWYQQALGQGPQFIFQYYEEEERQRGNFPDRFSGHQFPNYSSELNVNALLLGDSALYLCASTSSGGSYEQYFGPGTRLTVT.

The sample holds a few counts of this clone. The rearrangement links TRBV28 to TRBJ1-2, with 9 bases matching TRBD1. CDR3 length equals 15 residues. The ends lost 5 bases at V and 3 bases at J; junction bases unmatched: 7. Per the germline V gene, CDR1 is MDHEN and CDR2 is SYDVKM. CDR3 sequence (DNA): TGTGCCAGCAGTGTTCCGGGACAGGGTCACTATGGCTACACCTTC. This gives the protein CASSVPGQGHYGYTF.

The chain uses TRBV2 and TRBJ2-2; 10 bases agree with TRBD2. In germline, CDR1 is SNHLY, CDR2 FYNNEI. The length of the CDR3 is 15 residues. The V gene end was trimmed by 8 bases and the J gene end by 6 bases; junction bases not matched to a gene: 9. This CDR3 reads CASSEGGLASGELFF. The CDR3 nucleotides read TGTGCCAGCTCAGAGGGGGGACTAGCGTCCGGGGAGCTGTTTTTT.

This chain uses TRBV6-6 with TRBJ1-2; D gene uncertain. V lost 7 bases to trimming and J lost 3 bases, with 3 bases between them. There are 10 residues in the CDR3. Germline CDR1 is MNHNY and CDR2 is SVGAGI (reference sequence). Written as DNA, the CDR3 is TGTGCCAGCATGGACTATGGCTACACCTTC. This sequence encodes CASMDYGYTF.

The rearrangement joins TRBV5-6 to TRBJ2-7; D unresolved. Germline CDR1 SGHDT, CDR2 YYEEEE. The CDR3 length is 14 residues. V was trimmed by 1 base and J by 3 bases, leaving 11 bases between them. CDR3 loop: CASSLMQVRYEQYF. CDR3 sequence (DNA): TGTGCCAGCAGCTTGATGCAGGTACGCTACGAGCAGTACTTC. The variable domain in full, completed from reference TRBV5-6 and TRBJ2-7, reads DAGVTQSPTHLIKTRGQQVTLRCSPKSGHDTVSWYQQALGQGPQFIFQYYEEEERQRGNFPDRFSGHQFPNYSSELNVNALLLGDSALYLCASSLMQVRYEQYFGPGTRLTVT.

The gene calls are TRBV10-1 and TRBJ1-1; possibly TRBD1 for D (6 bases). In germline, CDR1 is WNHNN, CDR2 SYGVQD (reference sequence). Trimming stripped 6 bases from V and 1 base from J, with 12 bases between. The CDR3 sequence is 14 residues long. This chain's CDR3 is CASSSGTSNTEAFF. The CDR3 coding sequence is TGCGCCAGCAGCTCCGGGACATCGAACACTGAAGCTTTCTTT.

This clone was seen a single time. The CDR3 DNA is TGTGCCAGCAGCTTGGTAGCGGGAACGGTGCGCGAGACCCAGTACTTC. It translates to CASSLVAGTVRETQYF. The genes are TRBV5-5 and TRBJ2-5, with 8 bases matching TRBD2. The CDR3 extends over 16 amino acids. V lost 0 bases, J lost 5 bases, and 9 bases stayed unmatched. Germline CDR1 and CDR2: SGHKS and YYEKEE (reference sequence).

This rearrangement joins TRBV18 to TRBJ1-1, with D possibly matching TRBD1 (6 bases). CDR1 and CDR2 (germline): KGHSH, LQKENI. This CDR3 contains 14 residues. The V end was cut by 7 bases, the J end by 0 bases, with 12 bases between. The CDR3 protein is CASLRQAMNTEAFF. In DNA, the CDR3 is TGTGCCAGCTTACGACAGGCAATGAACACTGAAGCTTTCTTT.

The chain joins TRBV10-1 to TRBJ2-3; either TRBD1 or TRBD2 may supply D (5 bases each). This CDR3 has 14 amino acids. The germline gives CDR1 WNHNN, CDR2 SYGVQD (reference sequence). The germline V and J ends were trimmed by 9 bases and 4 bases, with 17 bases remaining between them. The CDR3: CASKGPQWADTQYF. The CDR3 nucleotides read TGCGCCAGTAAGGGACCCCAATGGGCAGATACGCAGTATTTT.